This is a list of T cell receptor beta chains from one sample in a study of T cells after yellow fever vaccination. TCRdb recomputed calls from the 5' RACE reads with MiXCR, one row per CDR3 protein. Of 140,000 to 150,000 distinct CDR3 sequences in the sample, 5% to 8% are singletons; the top ten hold approximately 0.59%. The source was CD4+ T cells sorted from PBMCs, collected 10 days after the yellow fever booster vaccination. All receptors come from a man aged 25 to 45 who received the YFV17D yellow fever vaccine. The CDR3 runs from the conserved cysteine through the conserved F or W. A D gene is named only where the DNA matches it firmly. Only part of the rows carry a size: once, few, many, or a class if the clone is expanded.

many,NA,TRBV7-2,TRBJ2-5,CASAWGQETQYF,TGTGCCAGCGCTTGGGGCCAAGAGACCCAGTACTTC
many,TRBD2,TRBV11-1,TRBJ2-1,CASSLGHPGTSGTNEQFF,TGTGCCAGCAGCTTAGGGCACCCCGGGACTAGCGGGACCAATGAGCAGTTCTTC
many,NA,TRBV5-1,TRBJ2-7,CASSLGLAGWEQYF,TGCGCCAGCAGCTTAGGGCTCGCTGGGTGGGAGCAGTACTTC
NA,NA,TRBV4-2,TRBJ2-7,CASSQGLGGYEQYF,TGTGCCAGCAGCCAAGGTCTCGGGGGCTACGAGCAGTACTTC
many,NA,TRBV7-2,TRBJ2-1,CASSSTRSSYNEQFF,TGTGCCAGCAGCTCAACACGGAGCTCCTACAATGAGCAGTTCTTC
many,TRBD1,TRBV5-1,TRBJ2-7,CASSFGTDYEQYF,TGCGCCAGCAGCTTTGGGACAGACTACGAGCAGTACTTC
many,NA,TRBV24-1,TRBJ2-2,CATSDPRSGGTGELFF,TGTGCCACCAGTGACCCCAGGAGTGGGGGGACCGGGGAGCTGTTTTTT
NA,NA,TRBV7-2,TRBJ1-1,CASSFMGVTEAFF,TGTGCCAGCAGCTTTATGGGGGTCACTGAAGCTTTCTTT
many,NA,TRBV28,TRBJ2-5,CASRTLSETQYF,TGTGCCAGCAGGACTTTATCAGAGACCCAGTACTTC
many,NA,TRBV29-1,TRBJ1-2,CSVEVQRYYTF,TGCAGCGTTGAGGTTCAGAGGTACTACACCTTC
many,NA,TRBV29-1,TRBJ2-1,CSVVVDEQFF,TGCAGCGTTGTGGTCGATGAGCAGTTCTTC